This paragraph reports one T cell receptor (beta chain). Autoimmune disease history or systemic immunosuppression disqualified patients. The record originates from a study of OX40 agonist ivuxolimab in advanced cancers. The overall study: Partial responses were achieved by three patients, of whom one had hepatocellular carcinoma and two had cutaneous melanoma.

Some clones are missing from TCRdb's copy, which holds only in-frame ones; the method was immunoSEQ multiplex PCR. The sample holds approximately 12,000 clones, 90% seen once. CDR1 SGHTA and CDR2 FQGTGA come from the germline V gene. This CDR3 contains 12 residues. V was clipped by 1 base and J by 6 bases, with 5 bases between them. The chain combines TRBV7-3 with TRBJ2-3; D remains unclear. This sequence originates from an adult with an advanced solid tumor such as melanoma, head and neck, liver or kidney cancer. This specimen consisted of CD4+ or CD8+ T cells sorted from blood, obtained in a trial of the OX40 agonist ivuxolimab. Here the CDR3 DNA reads TGTGCCAGCAGCTTAAATGGGGATACGCAGTATTTT. Protein sequence: CASSLNGDTQYF.